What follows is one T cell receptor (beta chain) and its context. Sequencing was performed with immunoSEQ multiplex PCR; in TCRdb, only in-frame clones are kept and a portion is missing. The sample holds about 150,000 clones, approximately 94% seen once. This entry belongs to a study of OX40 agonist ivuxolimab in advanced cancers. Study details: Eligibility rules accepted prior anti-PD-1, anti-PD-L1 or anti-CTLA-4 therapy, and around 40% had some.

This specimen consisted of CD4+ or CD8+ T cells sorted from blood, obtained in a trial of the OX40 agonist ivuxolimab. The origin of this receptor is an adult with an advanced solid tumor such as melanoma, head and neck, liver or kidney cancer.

The CDR3 loop is CASSTSGTGRTGYTF. Here the CDR3 DNA reads TGTGCCAGCAGCACTAGCGGGACAGGGAGGACTGGCTACACCTTC. The gene calls are TRBV6-6 and TRBJ1-2, with TRBD1 identical over 9 bases. The CDR3 extends over 15 amino acids. V dropped 6 bases and J dropped 7; count of bases not matched to a gene: 12. Looked up from germline, CDR1 is MNHNY and CDR2 is SVGAGI (reference sequence).